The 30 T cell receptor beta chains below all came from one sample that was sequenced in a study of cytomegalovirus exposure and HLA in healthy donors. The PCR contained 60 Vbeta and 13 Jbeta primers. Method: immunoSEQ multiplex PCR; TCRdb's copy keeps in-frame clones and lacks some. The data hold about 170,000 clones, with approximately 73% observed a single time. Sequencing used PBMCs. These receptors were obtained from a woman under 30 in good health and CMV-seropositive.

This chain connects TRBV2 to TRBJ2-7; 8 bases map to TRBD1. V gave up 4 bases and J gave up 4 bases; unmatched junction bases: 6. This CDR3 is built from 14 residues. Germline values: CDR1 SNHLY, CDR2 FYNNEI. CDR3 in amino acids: CASSGGTGFYEQYF. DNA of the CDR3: TGTGCCAGCAGTGGTGGGACAGGCTTTTACGAGCAGTACTTC. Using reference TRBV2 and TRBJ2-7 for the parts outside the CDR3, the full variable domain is EPEVTQTPSHQVTQMGQEVILRCVPISNHLYFYWYRQILGQKVEFLVSFYNNEISEKSEIFDDQFSVERPDGSNFTLKIRSTKLEDSAMYFCASSGGTGFYEQYFGPGTRLTVT.

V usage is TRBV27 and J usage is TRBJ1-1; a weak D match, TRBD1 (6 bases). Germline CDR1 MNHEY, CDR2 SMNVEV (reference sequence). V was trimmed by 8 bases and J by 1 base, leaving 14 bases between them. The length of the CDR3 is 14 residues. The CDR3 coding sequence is TGTGCCAGCGGTTACCCGACAGGGAACACTGAAGCTTTCTTT. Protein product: CASGYPTGNTEAFF.

The CDR3 region has the DNA TGTGCCAGCAGCCCGACTAGCGGGGTAACAGATACGCAGTATTTT. It codes for CASSPTSGVTDTQYF. This chain uses TRBV14 with TRBJ2-3; 11 positions agree with TRBD2. The CDR3 length is 15 residues. The germline V gene has CDR1 SGHDN and CDR2 FVKESK. Germline trimming cut 4 bases from V and 3 bases from J; bases unmatched to any gene: 3.

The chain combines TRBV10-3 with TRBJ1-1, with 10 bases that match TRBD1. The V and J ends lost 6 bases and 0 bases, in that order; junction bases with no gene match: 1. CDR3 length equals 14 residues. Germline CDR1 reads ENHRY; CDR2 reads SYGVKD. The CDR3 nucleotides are TGTGCCATCAGGGGACAGGGGATGAACACTGAAGCTTTCTTT. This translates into CAIRGQGMNTEAFF.

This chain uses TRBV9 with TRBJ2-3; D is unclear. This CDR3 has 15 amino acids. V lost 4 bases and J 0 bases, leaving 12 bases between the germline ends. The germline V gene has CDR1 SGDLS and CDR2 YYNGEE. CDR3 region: CASSPRVGSTDTQYF. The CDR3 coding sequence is TGTGCCAGCAGCCCCCGGGTGGGTAGCACAGATACGCAGTATTTT. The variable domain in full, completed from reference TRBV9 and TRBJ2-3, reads DSGVTQTPKHLITATGQRVTLRCSPRSGDLSVYWYQQSLDQGLQFLIQYYNGEERAKGNILERFSAQQFPDLHSELNLSSLELGDSALYFCASSPRVGSTDTQYFGPGTRLTVL.

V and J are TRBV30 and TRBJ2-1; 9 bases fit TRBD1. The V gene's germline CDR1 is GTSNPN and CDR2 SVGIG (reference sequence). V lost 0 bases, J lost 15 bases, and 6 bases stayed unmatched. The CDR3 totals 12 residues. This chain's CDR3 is CAWSVPGTGPFF. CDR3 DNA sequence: TGTGCCTGGAGTGTACCGGGGACAGGGCCGTTCTTC.

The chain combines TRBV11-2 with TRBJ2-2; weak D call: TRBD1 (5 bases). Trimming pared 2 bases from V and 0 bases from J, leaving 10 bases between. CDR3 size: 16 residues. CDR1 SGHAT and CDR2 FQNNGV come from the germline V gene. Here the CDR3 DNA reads TGTGCCAGCAGCTTATTCCAGGGATCGAACACCGGGGAGCTGTTTTTT. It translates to CASSLFQGSNTGELFF.

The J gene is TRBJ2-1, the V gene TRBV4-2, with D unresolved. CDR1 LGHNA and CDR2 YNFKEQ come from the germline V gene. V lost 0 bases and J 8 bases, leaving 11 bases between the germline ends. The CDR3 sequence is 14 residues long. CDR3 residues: CASSQELREDEQFF. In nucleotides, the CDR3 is TGTGCCAGCAGCCAAGAGCTAAGAGAGGATGAGCAGTTCTTC.

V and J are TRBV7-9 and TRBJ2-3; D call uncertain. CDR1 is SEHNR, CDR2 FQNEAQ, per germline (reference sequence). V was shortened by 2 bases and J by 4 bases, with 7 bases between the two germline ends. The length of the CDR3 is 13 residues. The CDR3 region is CASSLIQADTQYF. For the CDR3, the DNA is TGTGCCAGCAGCTTAATACAAGCAGATACGCAGTATTTT.

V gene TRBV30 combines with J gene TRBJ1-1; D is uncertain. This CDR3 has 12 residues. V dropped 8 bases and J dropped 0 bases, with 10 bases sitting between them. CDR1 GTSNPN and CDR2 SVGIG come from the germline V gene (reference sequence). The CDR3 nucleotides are TGTGCCCAAAGAGGGTTGAACACTGAAGCTTTCTTT. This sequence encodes CAQRGLNTEAFF.

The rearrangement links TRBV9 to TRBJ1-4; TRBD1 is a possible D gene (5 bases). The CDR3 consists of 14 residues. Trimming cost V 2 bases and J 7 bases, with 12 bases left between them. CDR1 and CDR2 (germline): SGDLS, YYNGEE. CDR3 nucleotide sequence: TGTGCCAGCAGCGTCGACAGAGGTAGTGAAAAACTGTTTTTT. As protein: CASSVDRGSEKLFF.

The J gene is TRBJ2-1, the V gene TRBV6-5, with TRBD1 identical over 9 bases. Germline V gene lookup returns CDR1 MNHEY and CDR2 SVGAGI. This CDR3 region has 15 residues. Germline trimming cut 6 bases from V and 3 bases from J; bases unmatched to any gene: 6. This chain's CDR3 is CASSKQGAGYNEQFF. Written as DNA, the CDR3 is TGTGCCAGCAGCAAACAGGGGGCAGGCTACAATGAGCAGTTCTTC.

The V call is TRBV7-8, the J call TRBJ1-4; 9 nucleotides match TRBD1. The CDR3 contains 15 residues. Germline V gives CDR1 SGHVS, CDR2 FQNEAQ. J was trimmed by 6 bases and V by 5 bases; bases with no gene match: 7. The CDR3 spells CASSPGGQGDEKLFF. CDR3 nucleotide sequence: TGTGCCAGCAGCCCGGGGGGACAGGGCGATGAAAAACTGTTTTTT. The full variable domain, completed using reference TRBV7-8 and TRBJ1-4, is GAGVSQSPRYKVAKRGQDVALRCDPISGHVSLFWYQQALGQGPEFLTYFQNEAQLDKSGLPSDRFFAERPEGSVSTLKIQRTQQEDSAVYLCASSPGGQGDEKLFFGSGTQLSVL.

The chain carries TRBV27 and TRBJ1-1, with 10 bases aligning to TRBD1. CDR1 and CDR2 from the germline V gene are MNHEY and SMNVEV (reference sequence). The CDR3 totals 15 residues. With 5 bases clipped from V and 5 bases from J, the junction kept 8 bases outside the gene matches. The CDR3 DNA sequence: TGTGCCAGCAGTACCCCCGGGACAGGGGTGACTGAAGCTTTCTTT. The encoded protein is CASSTPGTGVTEAFF.

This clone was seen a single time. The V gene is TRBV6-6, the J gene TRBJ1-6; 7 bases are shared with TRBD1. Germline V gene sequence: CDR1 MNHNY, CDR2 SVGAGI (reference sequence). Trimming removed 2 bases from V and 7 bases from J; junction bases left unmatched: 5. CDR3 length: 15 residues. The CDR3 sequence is CASSYADRENSPLHF. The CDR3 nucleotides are TGTGCCAGCAGTTACGCCGACAGGGAGAATTCACCCCTCCACTTT.

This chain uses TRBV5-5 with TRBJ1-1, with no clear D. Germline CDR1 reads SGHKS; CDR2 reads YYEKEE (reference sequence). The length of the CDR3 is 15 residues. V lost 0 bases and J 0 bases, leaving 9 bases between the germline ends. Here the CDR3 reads CASSLVGRMNTEAFF. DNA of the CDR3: TGTGCCAGCAGCTTGGTTGGCAGAATGAACACTGAAGCTTTCTTT.

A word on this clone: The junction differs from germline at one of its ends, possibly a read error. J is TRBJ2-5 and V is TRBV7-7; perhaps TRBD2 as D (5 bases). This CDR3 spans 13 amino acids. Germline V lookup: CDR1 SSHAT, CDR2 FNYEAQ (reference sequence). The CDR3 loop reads CASSPGIAETQYF. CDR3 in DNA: TGTGCTAGCAGCCCGGGGATAGCGGAGACCCAGTACTTC.

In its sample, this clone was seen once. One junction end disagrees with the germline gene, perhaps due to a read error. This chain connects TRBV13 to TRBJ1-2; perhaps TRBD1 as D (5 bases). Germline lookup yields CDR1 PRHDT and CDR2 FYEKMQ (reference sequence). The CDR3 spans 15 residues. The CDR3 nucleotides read TGTGCCAGCAGCTTAGCGACAGTAGCTAACCATGGCTACACCTTC. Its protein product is CASSLATVANHGYTF. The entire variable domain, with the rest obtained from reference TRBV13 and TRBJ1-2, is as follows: AAGVIQSPRHLIKEKRETATLKCYPIPRHDTVYWYQQGPGQDPQFLISFYEKMQSDKGSIPDRFSAQQFSDYHSELNMSSLELGDSALYFCASSLATVANHGYTFGSGTRLTVV.

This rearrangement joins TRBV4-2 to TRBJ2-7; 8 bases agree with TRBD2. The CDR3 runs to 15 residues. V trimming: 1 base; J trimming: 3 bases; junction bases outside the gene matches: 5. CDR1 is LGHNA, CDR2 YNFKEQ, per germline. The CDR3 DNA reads TGTGCCAGCAGCCAAGGAGCGGGGGATAACTACGAGCAGTACTTC. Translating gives CASSQGAGDNYEQYF.

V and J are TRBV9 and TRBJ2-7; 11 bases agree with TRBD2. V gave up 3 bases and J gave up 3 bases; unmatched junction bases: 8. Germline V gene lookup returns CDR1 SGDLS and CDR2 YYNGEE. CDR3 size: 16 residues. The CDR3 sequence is CASSARPGLADYEQYF. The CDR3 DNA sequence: TGTGCCAGCAGCGCCCGACCGGGACTAGCGGACTACGAGCAGTACTTC.

CDR3 nucleotide sequence: TGCGCCAGCAGCGGTGGACAGTACCAAGAGACCCAGTACTTC. Its protein product is CASSGGQYQETQYF. The rearrangement uses TRBV5-1 and TRBJ2-5, with a possible D match to TRBD1 (6 bases). This CDR3 comprises 14 residues. Between the trimmed V and J ends, which lost 4 bases and 0 bases, there was a span of 10 bases. Germline values: CDR1 SGHRS, CDR2 YFSETQ.

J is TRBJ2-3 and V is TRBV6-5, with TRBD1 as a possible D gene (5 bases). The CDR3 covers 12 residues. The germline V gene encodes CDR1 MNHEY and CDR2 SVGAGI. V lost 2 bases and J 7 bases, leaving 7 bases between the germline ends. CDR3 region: CASSYGANTQYF. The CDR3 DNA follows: TGTGCCAGCAGTTACGGGGCAAATACGCAGTATTTT.

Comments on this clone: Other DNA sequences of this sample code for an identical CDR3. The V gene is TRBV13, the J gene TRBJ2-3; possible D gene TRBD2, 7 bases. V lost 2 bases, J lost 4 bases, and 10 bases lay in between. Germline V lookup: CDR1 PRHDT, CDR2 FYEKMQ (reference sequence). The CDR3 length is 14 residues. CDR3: CASSLRGGADTQYF. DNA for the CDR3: TGTGCCAGCAGCTTAAGGGGGGGAGCAGATACGCAGTATTTT.

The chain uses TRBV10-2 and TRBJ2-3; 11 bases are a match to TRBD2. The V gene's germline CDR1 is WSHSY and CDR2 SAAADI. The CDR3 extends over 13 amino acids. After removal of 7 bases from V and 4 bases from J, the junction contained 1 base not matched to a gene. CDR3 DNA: TGCGCCAGCACTAGCGGGGGGTCAGATACGCAGTATTTT. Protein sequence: CASTSGGSDTQYF.

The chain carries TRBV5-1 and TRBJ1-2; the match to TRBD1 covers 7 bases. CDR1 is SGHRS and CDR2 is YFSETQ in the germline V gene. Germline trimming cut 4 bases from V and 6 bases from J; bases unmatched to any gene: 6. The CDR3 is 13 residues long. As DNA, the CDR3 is TGCGCCAGCAGCACGACAGGGTATGATGGCTACACCTTC. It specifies CASSTTGYDGYTF.

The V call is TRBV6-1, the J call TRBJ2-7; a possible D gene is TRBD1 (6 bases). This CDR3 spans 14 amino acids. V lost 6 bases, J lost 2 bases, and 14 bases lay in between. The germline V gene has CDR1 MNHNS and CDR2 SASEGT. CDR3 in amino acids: CASRKGTHPYEQYF. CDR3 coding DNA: TGTGCCAGCAGGAAGGGGACACACCCCTACGAGCAGTACTTC.

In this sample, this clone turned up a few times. The DNA for the CDR3 is TGTGCCAGCAGCCCCTTGAACACTGAAGCTTTCTTT. Protein sequence: CASSPLNTEAFF. This chain joins TRBV9 and TRBJ1-1; no reliable D call. V was clipped by 4 bases and J by 0 bases, with 4 bases between them. The CDR3 consists of 12 residues. Looked up from germline, CDR1 is SGDLS and CDR2 is YYNGEE.

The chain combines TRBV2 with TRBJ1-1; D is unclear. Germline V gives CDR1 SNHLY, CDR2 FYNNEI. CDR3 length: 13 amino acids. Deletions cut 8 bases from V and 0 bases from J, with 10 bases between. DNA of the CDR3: TGTGCCAGCTCCCAGAATATGAACACTGAAGCTTTCTTT. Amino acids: CASSQNMNTEAFF.

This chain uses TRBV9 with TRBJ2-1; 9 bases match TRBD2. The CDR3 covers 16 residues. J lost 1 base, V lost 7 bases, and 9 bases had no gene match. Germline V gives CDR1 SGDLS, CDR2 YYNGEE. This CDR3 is CASDNSLAGSYNEQFF. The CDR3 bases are TGTGCCAGCGACAATTCCCTAGCGGGGTCCTACAATGAGCAGTTCTTC.

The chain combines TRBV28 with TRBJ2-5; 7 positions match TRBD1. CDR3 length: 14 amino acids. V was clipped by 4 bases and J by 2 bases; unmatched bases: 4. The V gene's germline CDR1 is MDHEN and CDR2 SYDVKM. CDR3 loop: CASSSGQSQETQYF. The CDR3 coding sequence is TGTGCCAGCAGTTCGGGACAGTCACAAGAGACCCAGTACTTC.